This record concerns one T cell receptor beta chain sequence. What antigen it recognizes has not been identified. One base away there is no much larger clone; base qualities are not given. These data belong to a study of blood T cell repertoires in COVID-19 (dated by TCRdb to 2018 to 2021). About the full investigation: Samples covering the acute and convalescent phases of COVID-19 were provided by collaborators in the United States, Italy and Spain. The repertoires were released in a freely available public database meant as a resource for research on the immune response to SARS-CoV-2. Subjects who had been exposed to COVID-19, were actively infected with it, or had recovered from it provided the deeply sampled blood TCRbeta repertoires that made up the dataset. The material from the prospective study consisted of cDNA or gDNA derived from T cells, B-cell-depleted T cells, or PBMCs. Where available, HLA class I and class II types were taken from metadata supplied by the sample provider and were not determined by assay-based typing. Sample metadata almost always included a de-identified subject ID, COVID-19 status, age in years and sex. Samples were obtained from the ongoing ImmuneRACE study (first 160 participants) and from some 1,200 subjects provided by 6 global collaborators.

General study outcomes and caveats: How much clinical and demographic metadata was included differed by source and by participant, and the metadata was provided uncurated.

TCRbeta CDR3 regions were amplified from genomic DNA by means of the immunoSEQ Assay, a bias-controlled multiplex PCR. The published analysis was carried out like this. Within the assay, amplification of reference gene primers was used to estimate how many nucleated cells each sample contained. To quantify the absolute abundance of each unique TCRbeta CDR3 rearrangement, sequence reads were collapsed and filtered. For each sample, productive Simpson clonality was calculated by taking the square root of Simpson's diversity index across productive rearrangements. TCRdb re-hosts the immuneACCESS table, in-frame sequences only. Its copies lack some clones; in the studies checked, an unresolved V gene accounts for under half of them, and the cause for the rest is not known. Clone size and the V and J calls come from that table; the DNA yielded D and trimming. The sample table lists approximately 350,000 clones, 90% to 95% of them with a count of one. The ten largest clones capture less than 3.5% of the sample.

Samples from volunteer blood donors who had recovered from COVID-19 were contributed by a second Seattle source. The collaborating institutions used their own protocols to collect whole blood in K2EDTA tubes. For TCRbeta analysis, collaborator samples were shipped as frozen whole blood, as isolated PBMCs, or as DNA extracted from either sample type. The junction shows trimming of 5 bases on V and 1 base on J, and the gene matches do not reach 7 bases of it. The CDR3 has 16 amino acids, counting the end cysteine and phenylalanine. CDR3 DNA is the only sequence kept; it has 48 bases, read in frame from the first base. Via the germline V gene, CDR1 is MNHEY and CDR2 SVGEGT.

The sequence was collected from a woman between 18 and 29 years old who had recovered from COVID-19. The chain employs TRBV6-2 or TRBV6-3 and TRBJ2-2, with 7 middle bases fitting TRBD2. The specimen was peripheral blood. The base sequence is TGTGCCAGCAGTCCCCGTCCGGGGGGGAACACCGGGGAGCTGTTTTTT. It encodes CASSPRPGGNTGELFF.